This TCR beta chain is from a study of T cell repertoires in cytomegalovirus infection. Overall study: Both recently identified HLA-C-restricted and well-studied HLA-B-restricted CMV epitopes were used in the study. Evidence of both CMV infection and a matching HLA type came from public TCR beta signatures.

This CDR3 spans 14 amino acids. Germline CDR1 and CDR2: SGHVS and FNYEAQ. J lost 2 bases, V lost 5 bases, and 4 bases had no gene match. TCRdb redid the calling of the reads with MiXCR, one entry per CDR3 protein. The sample lists approximately 590,000 distinct CDR3 sequences, around two fifths seen once, with around 46% in the top ten. As for this clonotype: Antigen: not known. A read error may be the cause here, since a much bigger clone is one base away.

General observations from the study: Public TCR beta family frequency separated CMV-and-HLA carriers, including in an independent cohort. The ex vivo response was dominated by HLA-C-restricted CMV-specific TCR beta clonotypes.

This specimen was cultured PBMCs, taken from culture after CMV antigen stimulation. The origin of this receptor is a human donor in good health (CMV status not recorded). Some clones in this sample may be carry-over from other donors' samples. The chain links TRBV7-6 to TRBJ2-7; TRBD2 aligns across 9 bases. The CDR3 here is CASSPGTSPYEQYF. The CDR3 DNA reads TGTGCCAGCAGCCCCGGGACTAGCCCCTACGAGCAGTACTTC.